Shown below are 16 T cell receptor beta chains from a single sample sequenced in a study of OX40 agonist ivuxolimab in advanced cancers. Clones were sequenced by immunoSEQ multiplex PCR, and TCRdb holds only the in-frame ones, with some missing. The sample carries more than 35,000 clones, 85% to 90% recorded once. The source was CD4+ or CD8+ T cells sorted from blood, collected in a trial of the OX40 agonist ivuxolimab. The origin of the receptors is an adult with an advanced solid tumor such as melanoma, head and neck, liver or kidney cancer.

This clone appeared a few times. For the CDR3, the DNA is TGTGCCACCAGCAGAGATATTGACGAAGCTTTCTTT. This gives the protein CATSRDIDEAFF. The chain employs TRBV15 and TRBJ1-1; D not certain. The CDR3 loop spans 12 amino acids. V was shortened by 0 bases and J by 8 bases, with 7 bases between the two germline ends. CDR1 LNHNV and CDR2 YYDKDF come from the germline V gene (reference sequence).

The gene calls are TRBV7-8 and TRBJ2-7; 7 nucleotides line up with TRBD1. The length of the CDR3 is 13 residues. The V segment lost 9 bases and the J segment 1 base; nucleotides outside the gene matches: 6. CDR1 is SGHVS, CDR2 FQNEAQ, per germline. As DNA, the CDR3 is TGTGCCAGTATAGACAGGGCGTCCTACGAGCAGTACTTC. It translates to CASIDRASYEQYF.

The CDR3 sequence is CASWVDRTYEQYF. The CDR3 bases are TGTGCCAGCTGGGTGGACCGGACCTACGAGCAGTACTTC. This chain uses TRBV6-1 with TRBJ2-7; the D is unclear. Germline assignment: CDR1 MNHNS and CDR2 SASEGT. The CDR3 contains 13 residues. Between the trimmed V and J ends, which lost 8 bases and 2 bases, there was a span of 13 bases.

The J gene is TRBJ1-6, the V gene TRBV7-2; D is undetermined. The V gene's germline CDR1 is SGHTA and CDR2 FQGNSA. The V end was cut by 1 base, the J end by 10 bases, with 14 bases between. The CDR3 loop spans 15 amino acids. In nucleotides, the CDR3 is TGTGCCAGCAGCTTAGGGCTGGCAGGTCGATCACCCCTCCACTTT. It translates to CASSLGLAGRSPLHF. The full variable domain, completed using reference TRBV7-2 and TRBJ1-6, is GAGVSQSPSNKVTEKGKDVELRCDPISGHTALYWYRQSLGQGLEFLIYFQGNSAPDKSGLPSDRFSAERTGGSVSTLTIQRTQQEDSAVYLCASSLGLAGRSPLHFGNGTRLTVT.

The rearrangement joins TRBV7-6 to TRBJ2-1; D call uncertain. This CDR3 has 14 residues. V gave up 4 bases and J gave up 7 bases, with 14 bases separating them. Per the germline V gene, CDR1 is SGHVS and CDR2 is FNYEAQ. CDR3 amino acids: CASSSRSTGNEQFF. The CDR3 region has the DNA TGTGCCAGCAGCTCCCGTTCAACCGGTAATGAGCAGTTCTTC. Variable domain in full (rest from reference TRBV7-6 and TRBJ2-1): GAGVSQSPRYKVTKRGQDVALRCDPISGHVSLYWYRQALGQGPEFLTYFNYEAQQDKSGLPNDRFSAERPEGSISTLTIQRTEQRDSAMYRCASSSRSTGNEQFFGPGTRLTVL.

The chain is built from TRBV7-2 and TRBJ1-2, with 7 nucleotides matching TRBD1. J was trimmed by 0 bases and V by 5 bases; bases with no gene match: 12. The germline V gene encodes CDR1 SGHTA and CDR2 FQGNSA. The CDR3 has 17 residues. Here the CDR3 DNA reads TGTGCCAGCAGCCTAACTCGGGCAGGGACAGCTAACTATGGCTACACCTTC. Translating gives CASSLTRAGTANYGYTF.

The V gene is TRBV5-1, the J gene TRBJ1-1; 9 positions agree with TRBD1. V lost 5 bases, J lost 3 bases, and 5 bases stayed unmatched. Germline CDR1 SGHRS, CDR2 YFSETQ. This CDR3 is built from 14 residues. CDR3 bases: TGCGCCAGCAGGACAGGGGGGATGTACACTGAAGCTTTCTTT. As protein: CASRTGGMYTEAFF. Full variable domain (missing parts from reference TRBV5-1 and TRBJ1-1): KAGVTQTPRYLIKTRGQQVTLSCSPISGHRSVSWYQQTPGQGLQFLFEYFSETQRNKGNFPGRFSGRQFSNSRSEMNVSTLELGDSALYLCASRTGGMYTEAFFGQGTRLTVV.

The J gene is TRBJ2-5, the V gene TRBV10-2, with a possible D match to TRBD1 (6 bases). The germline gives CDR1 WSHSY, CDR2 SAAADI. V lost 3 bases and J lost 0, with 14 bases in between. The CDR3 length is 16 residues. Here the CDR3 reads CASSDTGTPDQETQYF. The CDR3 DNA reads TGCGCCAGCAGTGACACCGGGACACCTGACCAAGAGACCCAGTACTTC.

The rearrangement joins TRBV27 to TRBJ1-1; D is ambiguous. The CDR3 spans 15 residues. V lost 0 bases to trimming and J lost 4 bases, with 12 bases between them. Germline V CDR1 and CDR2: MNHEY, SMNVEV (reference sequence). As DNA, the CDR3 is TGTGCCAGCAGTTTATCGATAATTGGATCCACTGAAGCTTTCTTT. Translated: CASSLSIIGSTEAFF.

The chain uses TRBV5-1 and TRBJ2-1, with 10 bases aligning to TRBD2. CDR1 and CDR2 from the germline V gene are SGHRS and YFSETQ. The CDR3 has 14 amino acids. Trimming cost V 3 bases and J 10 bases; bases outside gene matches: 7. The CDR3 spells CASSSLGAGGEQFF. In DNA, the CDR3 is TGCGCCAGCAGCTCTCTGGGAGCGGGGGGGGAGCAGTTCTTC.

The chain couples TRBV7-2 to TRBJ1-6; 9 nucleotides align to TRBD1. The CDR3 loop spans 15 amino acids. Germline loops: CDR1 SGHTA, CDR2 FQGNSA. V lost 5 bases to trimming and J lost 7 bases; unmatched junction nucleotides: 6. The CDR3: CASSAQGAGNSPLHF. CDR3 sequence (DNA): TGTGCCAGCAGCGCACAGGGGGCGGGGAATTCACCCCTCCACTTT.

This clone was detected only once. This chain uses TRBV6-5 with TRBJ1-1; D is undetermined. CDR3 size: 15 residues. Germline values: CDR1 MNHEY, CDR2 SVGAGI. Trimming stripped 0 bases from V and 0 bases from J, with 8 bases between. The CDR3 is CASSYSNVMNTEAFF. In DNA, the CDR3 is TGTGCCAGCAGTTACTCGAACGTCATGAACACTGAAGCTTTCTTT.

The gene calls are TRBV29-1 and TRBJ2-5, with D perhaps TRBD2 (7 bases). Germline CDR1 and CDR2: SQVTM and ANQGSEA. CDR3 length: 15 amino acids. Trimming removed 0 bases at V and 5 bases at J, with 16 bases between. The CDR3 DNA follows: TGCAGCGTTGAAGATGCTGGGGGGGGCGGCGAGACCCAGTACTTC. Protein product: CSVEDAGGGGETQYF.

The chain has TRBV5-1 and TRBJ1-6; tentative D call: TRBD1 (5 bases). The CDR3 has 15 amino acids. Germline V gene data show CDR1 as SGHRS and CDR2 as YFSETQ. Trimming took off 0 bases at V and 10 bases at J, with 14 bases between the two ends. CDR3 amino acids: CASSLESGNESPLHF. CDR3 bases: TGCGCCAGCAGCTTGGAGTCAGGGAATGAGTCACCCCTCCACTTT.

This clone was detected only once. J is TRBJ2-1 and V is TRBV5-1; D is perhaps TRBD2 (5 bases). CDR1 and CDR2 (germline): SGHRS, YFSETQ. The CDR3 extends over 16 amino acids. Trimming pared 4 bases from V and 0 bases from J, leaving 14 bases between. CDR3 nucleotides: TGCGCCAGCAGCCCCCCGGGTGGGAGCTCCTACAATGAGCAGTTCTTC. This gives the protein CASSPPGGSSYNEQFF.

V is TRBV19 and J is TRBJ2-5; 10 nucleotides match TRBD2. The CDR3 runs to 17 residues. With V trimmed by 9 bases and J by 4 bases, 17 bases remained unmatched. Germline CDR1 LNHDA, CDR2 SQIVND (reference sequence). CDR3 residues: CASATGLAVGAGETQYF. The CDR3 DNA sequence: TGTGCCAGCGCAACCGGACTAGCGGTAGGTGCTGGAGAGACCCAGTACTTC.